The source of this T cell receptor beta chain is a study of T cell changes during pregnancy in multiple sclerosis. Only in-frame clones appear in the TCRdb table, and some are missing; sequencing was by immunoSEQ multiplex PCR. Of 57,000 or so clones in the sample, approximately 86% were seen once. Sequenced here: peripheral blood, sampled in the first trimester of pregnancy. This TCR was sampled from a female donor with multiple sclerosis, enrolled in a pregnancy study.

The CDR3 DNA is TGTGCCTGGAGTGCCCGCCAGGGGCAAGGGTCGACAGATACGCAGTATTTT. This encodes CAWSARQGQGSTDTQYF. The rearrangement links TRBV30 to TRBJ2-3; TRBD1 might be the D (6 bases). CDR1 and CDR2 from the germline V gene are GTSNPN and SVGIG (reference sequence). Trimming pared 1 base from V and 3 bases from J, leaving 20 bases between. CDR3 size: 17 residues.